These 27 T cell receptor beta chains were sequenced from one sample in a study of cytomegalovirus exposure and HLA in healthy donors. A multiplex PCR was run with 60 Vbeta primers and 13 Jbeta primers. Method: immunoSEQ multiplex PCR; TCRdb's copy keeps in-frame clones and lacks some. The table lists approximately 42,000 clones, roughly 80% of them singletons, with about 2.5% in the top ten. The sample taken for sequencing was PBMCs. These receptors came from a man aged 50-60 years in good health and CMV-seronegative.

The rearrangement links TRBV6-5 to TRBJ2-2, with 8 bases lining up with TRBD2. The germline V gene has CDR1 MNHEY and CDR2 SVGAGI. The V gene end was trimmed by 8 bases and the J gene end by 5 bases; junction bases not matched to a gene: 10. This CDR3 contains 15 residues. The CDR3 DNA reads as TGTGCCAGCTCGAGGAGGGCGGGGGGTACCGGGGAGCTGTTTTTT. Translation: CASSRRAGGTGELFF.

CDR3 in amino acids: CASRVGLGEGHNEQFF. The CDR3 bases are TGTGCCAGCAGGGTCGGTCTGGGGGAGGGTCATAATGAGCAGTTCTTC. The V call is TRBV2, the J call TRBJ2-1; 7 bases map to TRBD2. V shed 6 bases, J shed 7 bases, and the junction held 15 bases outside the gene matches. The CDR3 totals 16 residues. Looked up from germline, CDR1 is SNHLY and CDR2 is FYNNEI.

This clone was seen only a few times. The chain joins TRBV7-2 to TRBJ2-7; 10 bases are a match to TRBD2. Germline lookup yields CDR1 SGHTA and CDR2 FQGNSA. Trimming removed 1 base from V and 3 bases from J; junction bases left unmatched: 9. The CDR3 sequence is 17 residues long. The CDR3 region has the DNA TGTGCCAGCAGCTTAGTTTTTGGGACTAGCGCCCGCTACGAGCAGTACTTC. Its protein is CASSLVFGTSARYEQYF.

The chain links TRBV5-1 to TRBJ2-7, with TRBD1 matching over 8 bases. With V trimmed by 6 bases and J by 4 bases, 15 bases remained unmatched. Germline V gives CDR1 SGHRS, CDR2 YFSETQ. This CDR3 has 16 amino acids. CDR3 loop: CASTPGAGGADYEQYF. The DNA for the CDR3 is TGCGCCAGCACCCCGGGGGCAGGGGGCGCCGATTACGAGCAGTACTTC.

V usage is TRBV5-4 and J usage is TRBJ1-1; TRBD1 aligns across 9 bases. In germline, CDR1 is SGHNT, CDR2 YYREEE (reference sequence). The trim removed 4 bases at V and 5 bases at J, leaving 9 bases unmatched. There are 15 residues in the CDR3. The CDR3 spells CASSLPGQGGTEAFF. CDR3 DNA: TGTGCCAGCAGCCTTCCGGGACAGGGAGGTACTGAAGCTTTCTTT.

The chain combines TRBV5-6 with TRBJ2-7, with 10 bases lining up with TRBD1. The CDR3 sequence is 14 residues long. After removal of 5 bases from V and 2 bases from J, the junction contained 4 bases not matched to a gene. Germline lookup yields CDR1 SGHDT and CDR2 YYEEEE. CDR3 region: CASSPGQGAYEQYF. In DNA form, the CDR3 reads TGTGCCAGCAGTCCTGGACAGGGGGCCTACGAGCAGTACTTC.

The V gene is TRBV28, the J gene TRBJ2-7; 11 bases are a match to TRBD1. CDR1 MDHEN and CDR2 SYDVKM come from the germline V gene. The CDR3 covers 14 residues. With V trimmed by 10 bases and J by 2 bases, 7 bases remained unmatched. CDR3 region: CATKGQGGAYEQYF. In DNA form, the CDR3 reads TGTGCCACGAAGGGACAGGGGGGGGCCTACGAGCAGTACTTC.

Regarding this clone: Other DNA sequences from this sample encode an identical CDR3 as well. V is TRBV19 and J is TRBJ2-3; D perhaps matches TRBD1 (6 bases). This CDR3 is 16 amino acids long. Per germline, CDR1 LNHDA and CDR2 SQIVND (reference sequence). Deletions cut 3 bases from V and 3 bases from J, with 16 bases between. CDR3 in amino acids: CASSILGTPSTDTQYF. The DNA of the CDR3 is TGTGCCAGTAGTATCCTCGGGACACCCAGTACAGATACGCAGTATTTT.

The chain carries TRBV2 and TRBJ1-5, with a weak D call TRBD1 (5 bases). Germline V CDR1 and CDR2: SNHLY, FYNNEI. The V end was cut by 7 bases, the J end by 0 bases, with 13 bases between. This CDR3 spans 15 amino acids. CDR3 in DNA: TGTGCCAGCACCCCGGGGGGAGGTAGCAATCAGCCCCAGCATTTT. Its protein is CASTPGGGSNQPQHF.

The genes are TRBV4-1 and TRBJ1-6; weak D call: TRBD1 (5 bases). The CDR3 has 18 residues. V dropped 4 bases and J dropped 6 bases, with 22 bases sitting between them. Germline V gives CDR1 MGHRA, CDR2 YSYEKL. CDR3 sequence: CASSRYGTAGSGNSPLHF. The CDR3 region has the DNA TGCGCCAGCAGCCGGTACGGGACGGCGGGGAGTGGTAATTCACCCCTCCACTTT.

This chain joins TRBV9 and TRBJ1-1; a possible D gene is TRBD1 (5 bases). In germline, CDR1 is SGDLS, CDR2 YYNGEE. This CDR3 has 14 residues. V lost 0 bases, J lost 0 bases, and 6 bases lay in between. The CDR3 loop reads CASSVGGVNTEAFF. CDR3 nucleotides: TGTGCCAGCAGCGTAGGGGGGGTGAACACTGAAGCTTTCTTT.

This clone occurred a few times. A read error may account for a junction end that differs from germline. The V call is TRBV7-9, the J call TRBJ1-5, with 7 bases identical to TRBD1. The CDR3 runs to 17 residues. Germline V lookup: CDR1 SEHNR, CDR2 FQNEAQ (reference sequence). CDR3 coding DNA: TGTTCCAGCAGCTTAGTCCCTTTGCCTCAGGGGGATCAGCCCCAGCATTTT. It translates to CSSSLVPLPQGDQPQHF.

Here the CDR3 reads CASTSRGAGGQPQHF. CDR3 nucleotides: TGTGCCAGCACTTCTCGGGGGGCTGGAGGTCAGCCCCAGCATTTT. V is TRBV2 and J is TRBJ1-5; maybe TRBD1 (6 bases). V was cut by 7 bases and J by 6 bases, with 19 bases left in between. The germline V gene has CDR1 SNHLY and CDR2 FYNNEI. This CDR3 comprises 15 residues. Together with reference TRBV2 and TRBJ1-5, the CDR3 gives the full variable domain: EPEVTQTPSHQVTQMGQEVILRCVPISNHLYFYWYRQILGQKVEFLVSFYNNEISEKSEIFDDQFSVERPDGSNFTLKIRSTKLEDSAMYFCASTSRGAGGQPQHFGDGTRLSIL.

The V gene is TRBV18, the J gene TRBJ2-2; D might be TRBD1 (5 bases). V was cut by 1 base and J by 3 bases, with 12 bases left in between. The germline V gene encodes CDR1 KGHSH and CDR2 LQKENI. The CDR3 extends over 16 amino acids. This chain's CDR3 is CASSPQGDWYTGELFF. The CDR3 DNA follows: TGTGCCAGCTCACCACAAGGGGATTGGTACACCGGGGAGCTGTTTTTT.

This clone was detected a few times. V gene TRBV27 combines with J gene TRBJ2-5; weak D call: TRBD2 (5 bases). The CDR3 has 14 residues. The V end was cut by 6 bases, the J end by 3 bases, with 14 bases between. In germline, CDR1 is MNHEY, CDR2 SMNVEV (reference sequence). The chain's CDR3 is CASRIQLGEETQYF. In nucleotides, the CDR3 is TGTGCCAGCAGAATCCAACTCGGGGAAGAGACCCAGTACTTC.

The chain is built from TRBV19 and TRBJ2-1; possibly TRBD2 for D (5 bases). The CDR3 runs 12 residues. Germline CDR1 reads LNHDA; CDR2 reads SQIVND (reference sequence). The V gene lost 9 bases and the J gene lost 8 bases, with 14 bases spanning the gap. CDR3 loop: CARKDFRHEQFF. CDR3 nucleotides: TGTGCCAGAAAGGACTTCCGTCATGAGCAGTTCTTC.

The gene calls are TRBV2 and TRBJ2-5; the D gene is possibly TRBD1 (6 bases). CDR1 and CDR2 (germline): SNHLY, FYNNEI. The CDR3 contains 14 residues. Trimming stripped 7 bases from V and 1 base from J, with 13 bases between. CDR3 sequence: CASTRDKVQETQYF. CDR3 bases: TGTGCCAGCACTCGGGACAAAGTCCAAGAGACCCAGTACTTC.

J is TRBJ1-5 and V is TRBV10-3; tentatively, D is TRBD1 (5 bases). CDR1 ENHRY and CDR2 SYGVKD come from the germline V gene. The CDR3 is made up of 14 amino acids. V gave up 5 bases and J gave up 1 base, with 9 bases separating them. CDR3 DNA: TGTGCCATCAGTCAGGACACAAGCAATCAGCCCCAGCATTTT. Translated, it gives CAISQDTSNQPQHF.

The chain employs TRBV5-6 and TRBJ1-2, with D maybe TRBD1 (6 bases). The CDR3 has 13 residues. CDR1 is SGHDT and CDR2 is YYEEEE in the germline V gene. V lost 4 bases to trimming and J lost 7 bases, with 14 bases between them. As DNA, the CDR3 is TGTGCCAGCAGCCGGGACATATCATCTGGCTACACCTTC. Its translation: CASSRDISSGYTF.

The gene calls are TRBV9 and TRBJ2-3, with TRBD1 matching over 8 bases. With 2 bases clipped from V and 3 bases from J, the junction kept 5 bases outside the gene matches. Germline V gene sequence: CDR1 SGDLS, CDR2 YYNGEE. The CDR3 is made up of 15 amino acids. The CDR3 DNA reads as TGTGCCAGCAGCGTGGCAGGGGGCAAAACAGATACGCAGTATTTT. It specifies CASSVAGGKTDTQYF.

This clone was picked up a small number of times. This rearrangement joins TRBV27 to TRBJ2-5; 11 bases are shared with TRBD2. V was clipped by 5 bases and J by 5 bases; unmatched bases: 7. Germline assignment: CDR1 MNHEY and CDR2 SMNVEV (reference sequence). The CDR3 runs 15 residues. CDR3 region: CASSPTSGARETQYF. CDR3 nucleotide sequence: TGTGCCAGCAGTCCGACTAGCGGGGCGCGCGAGACCCAGTACTTC.

The V call is TRBV30, the J call TRBJ1-2, with D uncertain. The CDR3 is 10 amino acids. Per germline, CDR1 GTSNPN and CDR2 SVGIG (reference sequence). V dropped 5 bases and J dropped 9 bases, with 10 bases sitting between them. The CDR3 loop reads CAWAPERYTF. DNA of the CDR3: TGTGCCTGGGCCCCGGAGCGCTACACCTTC.

CDR3 nucleotide sequence: TGTGCCAGCAGTTACTCACGACTTCATGAGCAGTTCTTC. Translating gives CASSYSRLHEQFF. V gene TRBV6-5 combines with J gene TRBJ2-1; D unresolved. The V end was cut by 0 bases, the J end by 8 bases, with 8 bases between. CDR3 length: 13 amino acids. Germline CDR1 MNHEY, CDR2 SVGAGI.

The CDR3 spells CASSLVGLATNEKLFF. CDR3 DNA sequence: TGTGCCAGCAGTTTGGTGGGGCTCGCAACTAATGAAAAACTGTTTTTT. The V gene is TRBV28, the J gene TRBJ1-4, with TRBD1 as a possible D gene (5 bases). Germline loops: CDR1 MDHEN, CDR2 SYDVKM. CDR3 length: 16 residues. V lost 3 bases and J 0 bases, leaving 11 bases between the germline ends.

A word on this clone: At one end the junction does not follow the germline gene, possibly because of a read error. V usage is TRBV7-2 and J usage is TRBJ2-3, with 9 bases aligning to TRBD2. There are 14 residues in the CDR3. In germline, CDR1 is SGHTA, CDR2 FQGNSA. The CDR3 DNA reads TGTGCCAGCAGCGTAGCGGGAGTGCCAGATACGCAGTATTTT. Encoded protein: CASSVAGVPDTQYF.

The chain joins TRBV4-3 to TRBJ2-3, with D hard to call. CDR1 and CDR2 (germline): LGHNA, YSLEER. There are 16 residues in the CDR3. V was shortened by 2 bases and J by 2 bases, with 14 bases between the two germline ends. CDR3 region: CASSQSDRLFTDTQYF. DNA for the CDR3: TGCGCCAGCAGCCAATCCGACCGACTGTTCACAGATACGCAGTATTTT.

This chain connects TRBV2 to TRBJ1-1; D perhaps matches TRBD1 (5 bases). Looked up from germline, CDR1 is SNHLY and CDR2 is FYNNEI. This CDR3 has 13 residues. The V end lost 5 bases, the J end lost 4 bases, and 11 bases lay between the germline ends. As DNA, the CDR3 is TGTGCCAGCAGTCCTCAGGGAGGCACTGAAGCTTTCTTT. It encodes CASSPQGGTEAFF.